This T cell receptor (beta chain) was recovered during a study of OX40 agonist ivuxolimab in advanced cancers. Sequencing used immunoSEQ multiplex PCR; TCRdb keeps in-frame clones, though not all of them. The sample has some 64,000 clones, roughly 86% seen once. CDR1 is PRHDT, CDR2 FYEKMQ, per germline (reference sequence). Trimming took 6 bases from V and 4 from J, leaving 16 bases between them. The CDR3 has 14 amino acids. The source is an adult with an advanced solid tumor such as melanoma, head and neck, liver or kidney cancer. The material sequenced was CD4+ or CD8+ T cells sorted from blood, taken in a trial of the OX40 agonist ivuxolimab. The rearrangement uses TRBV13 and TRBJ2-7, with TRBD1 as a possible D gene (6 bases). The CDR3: CASSTGSPAYEQYF. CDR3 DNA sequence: TGTGCCAGCAGTACAGGGAGCCCGGCTTACGAGCAGTACTTC.